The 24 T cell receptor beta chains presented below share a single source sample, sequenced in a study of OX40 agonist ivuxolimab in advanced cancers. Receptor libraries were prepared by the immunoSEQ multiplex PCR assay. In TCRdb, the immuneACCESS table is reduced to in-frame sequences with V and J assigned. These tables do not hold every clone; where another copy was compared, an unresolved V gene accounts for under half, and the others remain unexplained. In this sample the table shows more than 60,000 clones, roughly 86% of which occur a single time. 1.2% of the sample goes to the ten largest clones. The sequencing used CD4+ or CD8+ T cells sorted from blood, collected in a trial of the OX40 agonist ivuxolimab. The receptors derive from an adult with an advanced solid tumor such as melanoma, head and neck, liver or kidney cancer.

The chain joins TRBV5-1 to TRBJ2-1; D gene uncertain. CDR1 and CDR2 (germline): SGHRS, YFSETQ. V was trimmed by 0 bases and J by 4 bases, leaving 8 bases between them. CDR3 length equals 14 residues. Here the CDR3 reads CASSLGHSYNEQFF. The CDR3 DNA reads TGCGCCAGCAGCTTGGGACACTCATACAATGAGCAGTTCTTC.

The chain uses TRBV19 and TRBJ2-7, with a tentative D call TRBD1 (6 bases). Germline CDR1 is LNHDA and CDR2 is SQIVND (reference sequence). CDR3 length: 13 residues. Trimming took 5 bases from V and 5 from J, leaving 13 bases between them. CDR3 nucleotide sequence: TGTGCCAGTAGTCGGGGCAGGGGCGACGAGCAGTACTTC. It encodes CASSRGRGDEQYF.

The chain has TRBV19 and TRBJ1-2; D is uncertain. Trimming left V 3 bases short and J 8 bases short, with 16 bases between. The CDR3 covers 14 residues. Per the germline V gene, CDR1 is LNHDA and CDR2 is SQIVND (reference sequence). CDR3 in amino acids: CASSILSQVGGYTF. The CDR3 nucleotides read TGTGCCAGTAGTATCCTGTCCCAGGTAGGAGGCTACACCTTC.

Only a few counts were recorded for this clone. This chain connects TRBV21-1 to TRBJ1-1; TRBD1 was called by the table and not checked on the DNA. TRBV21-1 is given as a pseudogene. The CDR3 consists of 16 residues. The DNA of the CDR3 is TGTGCCAGCAGCAACCCAACGGACAGGGCTACAACTGAAGCTTTCTTT. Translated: CASSNPTDRATTEAFF.

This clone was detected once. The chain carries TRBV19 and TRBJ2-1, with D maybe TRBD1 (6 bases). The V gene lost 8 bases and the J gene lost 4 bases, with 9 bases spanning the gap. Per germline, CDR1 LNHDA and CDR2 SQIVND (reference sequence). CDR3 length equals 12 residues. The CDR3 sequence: CASSTGYNEQFF. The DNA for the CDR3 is TGTGCCAGTTCCACAGGGTACAATGAGCAGTTCTTC.

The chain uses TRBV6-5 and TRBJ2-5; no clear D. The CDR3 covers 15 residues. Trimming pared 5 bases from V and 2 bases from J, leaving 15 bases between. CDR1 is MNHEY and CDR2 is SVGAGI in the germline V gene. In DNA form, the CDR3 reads TGTGCCAGCAGTCCCTCAGTGGGCCTTCAAGAGACCCAGTACTTC. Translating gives CASSPSVGLQETQYF.

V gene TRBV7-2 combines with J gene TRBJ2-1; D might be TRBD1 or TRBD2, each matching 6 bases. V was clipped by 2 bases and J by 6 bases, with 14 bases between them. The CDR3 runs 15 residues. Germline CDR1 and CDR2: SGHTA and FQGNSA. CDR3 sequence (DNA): TGTGCCAGCAGCTTAATGGGGGGCGAGCTCAATGAGCAGTTCTTC. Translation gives CASSLMGGELNEQFF.

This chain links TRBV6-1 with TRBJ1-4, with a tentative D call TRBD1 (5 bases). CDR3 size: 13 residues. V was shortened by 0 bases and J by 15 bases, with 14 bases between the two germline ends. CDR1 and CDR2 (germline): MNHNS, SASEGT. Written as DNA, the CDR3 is TGTGCCAGCAGTGAAGCAAATGGGGACCCTATGTTTTTT. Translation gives CASSEANGDPMFF.

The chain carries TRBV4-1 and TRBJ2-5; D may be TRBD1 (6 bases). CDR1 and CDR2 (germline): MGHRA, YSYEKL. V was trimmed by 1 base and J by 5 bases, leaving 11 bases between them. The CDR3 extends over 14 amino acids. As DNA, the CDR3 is TGCGCCAGCAGCCAAGTGCAGGGGATGGAGACCCAGTACTTC. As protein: CASSQVQGMETQYF.

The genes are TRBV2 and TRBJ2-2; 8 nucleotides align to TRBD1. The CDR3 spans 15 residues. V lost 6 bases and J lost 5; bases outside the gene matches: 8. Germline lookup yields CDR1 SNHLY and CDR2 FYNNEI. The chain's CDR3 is CASSSNRGETGELFF. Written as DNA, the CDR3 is TGTGCCAGCAGCTCCAACAGGGGGGAAACCGGGGAGCTGTTTTTT. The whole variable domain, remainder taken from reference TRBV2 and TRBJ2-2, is EPEVTQTPSHQVTQMGQEVILRCVPISNHLYFYWYRQILGQKVEFLVSFYNNEISEKSEIFDDQFSVERPDGSNFTLKIRSTKLEDSAMYFCASSSNRGETGELFFGEGSRLTVL.

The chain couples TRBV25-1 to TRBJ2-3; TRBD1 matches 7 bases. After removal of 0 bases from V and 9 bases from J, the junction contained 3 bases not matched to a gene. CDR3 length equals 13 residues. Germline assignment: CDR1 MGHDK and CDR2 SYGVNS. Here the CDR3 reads CASSEYEGATQYF. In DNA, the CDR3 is TGTGCCAGCAGTGAATACGAGGGGGCGACGCAGTATTTT.

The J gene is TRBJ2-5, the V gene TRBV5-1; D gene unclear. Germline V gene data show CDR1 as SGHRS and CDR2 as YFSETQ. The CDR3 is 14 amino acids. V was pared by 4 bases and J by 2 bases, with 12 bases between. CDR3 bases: TGCGCCAGCAGCGCGAGTCCCAGTCAAGAGACCCAGTACTTC. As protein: CASSASPSQETQYF.

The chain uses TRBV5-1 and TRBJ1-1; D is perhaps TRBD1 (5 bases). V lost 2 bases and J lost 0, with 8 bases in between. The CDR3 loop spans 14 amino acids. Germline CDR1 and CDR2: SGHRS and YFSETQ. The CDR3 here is CASSFGTVNTEAFF. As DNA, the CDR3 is TGCGCCAGCAGCTTTGGGACGGTGAACACTGAAGCTTTCTTT.

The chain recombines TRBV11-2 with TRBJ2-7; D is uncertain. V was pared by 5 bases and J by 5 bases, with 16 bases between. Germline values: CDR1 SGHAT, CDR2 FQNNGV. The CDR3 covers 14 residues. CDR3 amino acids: CASSPGAGWDEQYF. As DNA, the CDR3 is TGTGCCAGCAGCCCAGGCGCTGGGTGGGACGAGCAGTACTTC.

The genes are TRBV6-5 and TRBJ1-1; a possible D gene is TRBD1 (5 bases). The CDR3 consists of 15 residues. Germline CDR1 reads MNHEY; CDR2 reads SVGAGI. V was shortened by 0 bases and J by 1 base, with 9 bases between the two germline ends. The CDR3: CASSYSWQGNTEAFF. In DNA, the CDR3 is TGTGCCAGCAGTTACTCATGGCAGGGGAACACTGAAGCTTTCTTT.

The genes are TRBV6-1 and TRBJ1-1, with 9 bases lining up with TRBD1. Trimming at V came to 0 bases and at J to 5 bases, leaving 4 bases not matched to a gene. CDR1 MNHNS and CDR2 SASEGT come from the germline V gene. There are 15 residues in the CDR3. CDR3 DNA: TGTGCCAGCAGTGAAGCCCTACAGGGGGCAACTGAAGCTTTCTTT. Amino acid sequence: CASSEALQGATEAFF.

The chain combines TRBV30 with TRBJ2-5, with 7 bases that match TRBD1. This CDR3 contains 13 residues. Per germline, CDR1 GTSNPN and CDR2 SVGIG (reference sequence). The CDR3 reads CASTGKGQETQYF. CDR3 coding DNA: TGTGCATCGACAGGGAAGGGACAAGAGACCCAGTACTTC.

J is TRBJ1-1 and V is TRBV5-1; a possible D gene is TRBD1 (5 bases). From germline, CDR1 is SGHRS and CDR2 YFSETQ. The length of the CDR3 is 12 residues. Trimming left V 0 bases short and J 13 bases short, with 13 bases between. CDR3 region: CASSLGGTQGFF. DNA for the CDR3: TGCGCCAGCAGCTTGGGGGGGACCCAGGGTTTCTTT. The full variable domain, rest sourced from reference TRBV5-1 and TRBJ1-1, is KAGVTQTPRYLIKTRGQQVTLSCSPISGHRSVSWYQQTPGQGLQFLFEYFSETQRNKGNFPGRFSGRQFSNSRSEMNVSTLELGDSALYLCASSLGGTQGFFGQGTRLTVV.

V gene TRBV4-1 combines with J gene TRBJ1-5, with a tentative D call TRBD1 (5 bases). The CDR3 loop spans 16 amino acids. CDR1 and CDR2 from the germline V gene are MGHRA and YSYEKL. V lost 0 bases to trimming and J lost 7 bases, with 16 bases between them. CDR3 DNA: TGCGCCAGCAGCCAAGATGTGTGGAGGGGCGGGCAGCCCCAGCATTTT. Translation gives CASSQDVWRGGQPQHF.

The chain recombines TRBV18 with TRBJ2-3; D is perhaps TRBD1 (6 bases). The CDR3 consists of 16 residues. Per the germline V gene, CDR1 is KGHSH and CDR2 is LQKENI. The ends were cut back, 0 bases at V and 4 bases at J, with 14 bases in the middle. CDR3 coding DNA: TGTGCCAGCTCACCACCGAGGAACAGGGCCCCAGATACGCAGTATTTT. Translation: CASSPPRNRAPDTQYF.

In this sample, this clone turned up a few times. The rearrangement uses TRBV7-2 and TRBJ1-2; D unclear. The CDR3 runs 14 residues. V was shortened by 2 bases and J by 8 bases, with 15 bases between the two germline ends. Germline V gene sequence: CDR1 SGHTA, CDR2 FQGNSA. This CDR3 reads CASSLWVMTEGYTF. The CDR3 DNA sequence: TGTGCCAGCAGCTTATGGGTCATGACGGAAGGCTACACCTTC.

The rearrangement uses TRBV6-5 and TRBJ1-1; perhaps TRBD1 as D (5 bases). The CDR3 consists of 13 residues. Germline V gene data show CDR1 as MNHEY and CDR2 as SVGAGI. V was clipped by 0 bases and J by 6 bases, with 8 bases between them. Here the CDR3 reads CASSYSRQSEAFF. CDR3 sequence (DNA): TGTGCCAGCAGTTACTCAAGACAGTCTGAAGCTTTCTTT.

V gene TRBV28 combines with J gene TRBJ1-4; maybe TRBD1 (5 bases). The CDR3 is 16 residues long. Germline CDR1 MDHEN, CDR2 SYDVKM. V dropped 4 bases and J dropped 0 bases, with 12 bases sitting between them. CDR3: CASSSPAGATNEKLFF. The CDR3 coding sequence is TGTGCCAGCAGTTCCCCGGCGGGGGCAACTAATGAAAAACTGTTTTTT.

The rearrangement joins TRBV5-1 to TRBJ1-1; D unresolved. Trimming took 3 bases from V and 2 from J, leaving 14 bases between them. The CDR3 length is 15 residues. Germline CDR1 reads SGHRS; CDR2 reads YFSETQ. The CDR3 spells CASSSNAVRNTEAFF. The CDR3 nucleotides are TGCGCCAGCAGCTCAAACGCGGTCCGCAACACTGAAGCTTTCTTT.